These T cell receptor beta chains were read from a single sample in a study of T-cell reconstitution after alpha-beta-depleted transplantation in children. Each CDR3 protein gets one entry after TCRdb re-called the PCR reads with MiXCR. The sample includes 400,000 to 500,000 distinct CDR3 sequences, about a tenth of them seen just once. The sample here was PBMCs from the stem cell graft donor, taken from the stem cell graft. The receptors shown here come from a human donor who donated a stem cell graft to a child with acute myeloid leukemia. The CDR3 runs from the conserved cysteine through the conserved F or W. The D gene is left open where the match is weak. The size entry is marked missing in some rows and otherwise reads once, few, many or a size class.

clone_size: .; d_call: TRBD2; j_call: TRBJ2-1; v_call: TRBV7-2; cdr3_length: 16; cdr3_aa: CASSIRLRGAYNEQFF; cdr3_nt: TGTGCCAGCAGCATAAGGCTGCGGGGGGCCTACAATGAGCAGTTCTTC
clone_size: few; d_call: TRBD1; j_call: TRBJ2-1; v_call: TRBV6-5; cdr3_length: 15; cdr3_aa: CASSSTGETYNEQFF; cdr3_nt: TGTGCCAGCAGTTCTACAGGGGAGACCTACAATGAGCAGTTCTTC
clone_size: many; d_call: .; j_call: TRBJ2-2; v_call: TRBV5-5; cdr3_length: 16; cdr3_aa: CASSLVRTANTGELFF; cdr3_nt: TGTGCCAGCAGCTTGGTCCGGACAGCGAACACCGGGGAGCTGTTTTTT
clone_size: few; d_call: TRBD1; j_call: TRBJ2-2; v_call: TRBV5-1; cdr3_length: 16; cdr3_aa: CASSDAGTVNTGELFF; cdr3_nt: TGCGCCAGCAGCGACGCCGGGACAGTGAACACCGGGGAGCTGTTTTTT
clone_size: .; d_call: TRBD2; j_call: TRBJ2-1; v_call: TRBV5-6; cdr3_length: 15; cdr3_aa: CASSILAGAYNEQFF; cdr3_nt: TGTGCCAGCAGCATACTAGCGGGGGCTTACAATGAGCAGTTCTTC
clone_size: .; d_call: TRBD1; j_call: TRBJ2-6; v_call: TRBV7-3; cdr3_length: 21; cdr3_aa: CASSLKSSGTGALSGANVLTF; cdr3_nt: TGTGCCAGCAGCTTAAAGTCGTCCGGGACAGGGGCACTCTCTGGGGCCAACGTCCTGACTTTC
clone_size: few; d_call: TRBD2; j_call: TRBJ2-1; v_call: TRBV6-1; cdr3_length: 15; cdr3_aa: CASIARTSGNNEQFF; cdr3_nt: TGTGCCAGCATAGCCCGGACTAGCGGAAACAATGAGCAGTTCTTC
clone_size: .; d_call: .; j_call: TRBJ2-5; v_call: TRBV5-1; cdr3_length: 16; cdr3_aa: CASSSNTGREQETQYF; cdr3_nt: TGCGCCAGCAGCTCTAATACCGGCCGGGAACAAGAGACCCAGTACTTC
clone_size: few; d_call: TRBD2; j_call: TRBJ2-5; v_call: TRBV12-3/TRBV12-4; cdr3_length: 14; cdr3_aa: CASSPQTSPETQYF; cdr3_nt: TGTGCCAGCAGTCCTCAGACTAGCCCAGAGACCCAGTACTTC
clone_size: few; d_call: TRBD2; j_call: TRBJ2-1; v_call: TRBV5-1; cdr3_length: 15; cdr3_aa: CASSSSGVTYNEQFF; cdr3_nt: TGCGCCAGCAGCTCGAGCGGGGTCACCTACAATGAGCAGTTCTTC
clone_size: .; d_call: .; j_call: TRBJ2-2; v_call: TRBV12-3/TRBV12-4; cdr3_length: 16; cdr3_aa: CASSFPQALGTGELFF; cdr3_nt: TGTGCCAGCAGTTTCCCGCAGGCCCTTGGAACCGGGGAGCTGTTTTTT
clone_size: few; d_call: .; j_call: TRBJ2-2; v_call: TRBV3-1; cdr3_length: 14; cdr3_aa: CASSQNHGHGELFF; cdr3_nt: TGTGCCAGCAGCCAAAATCACGGGCACGGGGAGCTGTTTTTT
clone_size: .; d_call: TRBD1; j_call: TRBJ2-5; v_call: TRBV15; cdr3_length: 14; cdr3_aa: CATSRDRGLETQYF; cdr3_nt: TGTGCCACCAGCAGGGACAGGGGGTTAGAGACCCAGTACTTC
clone_size: .; d_call: .; j_call: TRBJ2-3; v_call: TRBV19; cdr3_length: 15; cdr3_aa: CATNKQQGPPDTQYF; cdr3_nt: TGTGCCACGAACAAACAACAGGGTCCGCCAGATACGCAGTATTTT
clone_size: few; d_call: .; j_call: TRBJ2-3; v_call: TRBV30; cdr3_length: 15; cdr3_aa: CAWRRTGASTDTQYF; cdr3_nt: TGTGCCTGGAGAAGGACCGGGGCCTCCACAGATACGCAGTATTTT
clone_size: few; d_call: .; j_call: TRBJ2-7; v_call: TRBV18; cdr3_length: 12; cdr3_aa: CASSLLTYEQYF; cdr3_nt: TGTGCCAGCTCACTCCTGACCTACGAGCAGTACTTC
clone_size: .; d_call: TRBD2; j_call: TRBJ2-7; v_call: TRBV20-1; cdr3_length: 14; cdr3_aa: CSARLLAGGAMQYF; cdr3_nt: TGCAGTGCTAGACTACTAGCGGGAGGCGCTATGCAGTACTTC
clone_size: many; d_call: .; j_call: TRBJ2-7; v_call: TRBV6-6; cdr3_length: 13; cdr3_aa: CASSLRREYEQYF; cdr3_nt: TGTGCCAGCAGTTTACGCCGGGAATACGAGCAGTACTTC
clone_size: few; d_call: .; j_call: TRBJ2-4; v_call: TRBV5-6; cdr3_length: 11; cdr3_aa: CASSLTNIQYF; cdr3_nt: TGTGCCAGCAGCCTTACAAACATTCAGTACTTC
clone_size: few; d_call: TRBD2; j_call: TRBJ2-3; v_call: TRBV3-1; cdr3_length: 17; cdr3_aa: CASTPYPLAGGPDTQYF; cdr3_nt: TGTGCCAGCACCCCTTACCCACTAGCGGGAGGTCCAGATACGCAGTATTTT